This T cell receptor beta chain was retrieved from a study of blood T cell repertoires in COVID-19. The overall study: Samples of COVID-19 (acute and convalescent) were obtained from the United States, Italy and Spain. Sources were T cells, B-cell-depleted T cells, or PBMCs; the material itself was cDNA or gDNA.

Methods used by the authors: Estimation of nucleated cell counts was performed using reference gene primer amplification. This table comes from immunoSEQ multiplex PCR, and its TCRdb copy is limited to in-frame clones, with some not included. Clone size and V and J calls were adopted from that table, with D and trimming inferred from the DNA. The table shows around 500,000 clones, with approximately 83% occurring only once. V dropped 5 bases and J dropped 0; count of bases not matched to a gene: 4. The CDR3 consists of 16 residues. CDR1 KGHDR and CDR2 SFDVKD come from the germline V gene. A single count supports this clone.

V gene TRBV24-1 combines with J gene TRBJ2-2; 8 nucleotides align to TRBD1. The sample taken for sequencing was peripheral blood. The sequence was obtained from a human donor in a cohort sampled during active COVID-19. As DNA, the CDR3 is TGTGCCACCAGTGGAGGACAGGGTTCGAACACCGGGGAGCTGTTTTTT. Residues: CATSGGQGSNTGELFF.